A single sample is the source of the 13 T cell receptor beta chains below, sequenced in a study of OX40 agonist ivuxolimab in advanced cancers. Generated by immunoSEQ multiplex PCR, the TCRdb table keeps only in-frame clones and is missing some. The profile covers tens of thousands of clones, with around nine tenths appearing a single time and approximately 12% taken by the ten largest. Sequences were derived from CD4+ or CD8+ T cells sorted from blood, sampled in a trial of the OX40 agonist ivuxolimab. These receptors originate from an adult with an advanced solid tumor such as melanoma, head and neck, liver or kidney cancer.

V gene TRBV29-1 combines with J gene TRBJ1-4, with 7 bases matching TRBD1. This CDR3 comprises 14 residues. Germline V gene sequence: CDR1 SQVTM, CDR2 ANQGSEA. V lost 6 bases, J lost 0 bases, and 4 bases stayed unmatched. In DNA form, the CDR3 reads TGCAGCGTCGGCGACAGGGCAACTAATGAAAAACTGTTTTTT. Its protein product is CSVGDRATNEKLFF.

The chain joins TRBV27 to TRBJ2-1; the D gene is possibly TRBD1 (5 bases). V was cut by 6 bases and J by 9 bases, with 12 bases left in between. Germline-derived CDR1 and CDR2 are MNHEY and SMNVEV (reference sequence). The CDR3 contains 12 residues. The CDR3 sequence is CASRKGAREQFF. CDR3 DNA: TGTGCCAGCAGAAAAGGGGCCCGTGAGCAGTTCTTC.

The CDR3 bases are TGCGCCAGCAGCCAAGATCCCGGTCGCTACGAGCAGTACTTC. Its protein product is CASSQDPGRYEQYF. This chain connects TRBV4-1 to TRBJ2-7; no firm D call. CDR3 size: 14 residues. The V gene lost 0 bases and the J gene lost 3 bases, with 9 bases spanning the gap. CDR1 is MGHRA, CDR2 YSYEKL, per germline.

The chain links TRBV11-1 to TRBJ1-1; D ambiguous. Germline-derived CDR1 and CDR2 are SGHAT and FQDESV (reference sequence). Trimming shortened V by 4 bases and J by 0 bases, and 9 bases separated the two germline ends. The length of the CDR3 is 14 residues. The CDR3 coding sequence is TGTGCCAGCAGCTCTAGACTCTTGAACACTGAAGCTTTCTTT. This sequence encodes CASSSRLLNTEAFF.

The V gene is TRBV6-1, the J gene TRBJ1-2, with D uncertain. This CDR3 region has 13 residues. The germline V gene encodes CDR1 MNHNS and CDR2 SASEGT. V lost 5 bases, J lost 3 bases, and 10 bases lay in between. The CDR3 spells CASSFGLDYGYTF. The CDR3 nucleotides are TGTGCCAGCAGTTTTGGTCTGGACTATGGCTACACCTTC.

The chain carries TRBV2 and TRBJ2-1, with D possibly TRBD2 on 5 matching bases. The CDR3 covers 16 residues. V lost 6 bases and J 3 bases, leaving 18 bases between the germline ends. The V gene's germline CDR1 is SNHLY and CDR2 FYNNEI. This CDR3 reads CASSREAEWSYNEQFF. The CDR3 coding sequence is TGTGCCAGCAGCCGGGAAGCGGAGTGGAGCTACAATGAGCAGTTCTTC.

CDR3 residues: CASSEGIGQATYEQYF. The CDR3 region has the DNA TGTGCCAGCAGTGAAGGCATTGGACAGGCAACCTACGAGCAGTACTTC. This chain connects TRBV6-1 to TRBJ2-7, with 7 bases fitting TRBD1. This CDR3 comprises 16 residues. Germline V lookup: CDR1 MNHNS, CDR2 SASEGT. J was trimmed by 2 bases and V by 1 base; bases with no gene match: 8.

The chain joins TRBV7-9 to TRBJ1-3, with D hard to call. Germline V gene data show CDR1 as SEHNR and CDR2 as FQNEAQ (reference sequence). Trimming took off 3 bases at V and 4 bases at J, with 10 bases between the two ends. This CDR3 comprises 14 residues. The CDR3 protein is CASSFPSSGNTIYF. CDR3 nucleotide sequence: TGTGCCAGCAGCTTCCCATCGTCGGGAAACACCATATATTTT.

The chain couples TRBV27 to TRBJ1-5; TRBD1 might be the D (5 bases). Germline lookup yields CDR1 MNHEY and CDR2 SMNVEV (reference sequence). CDR3 size: 13 residues. V lost 7 bases and J lost 2, with 9 bases in between. In nucleotides, the CDR3 is TGTGCCAGCAAACAGGCGGGCAATCAGCCCCAGCATTTT. It translates to CASKQAGNQPQHF.

In the case of this clone: The junction departs from the called germline gene at one end, perhaps through a read error. The V call is TRBV7-9, the J call TRBJ2-5; tentatively, D is TRBD2 (5 bases). From germline, CDR1 is SEHNR and CDR2 FQNEAQ (reference sequence). The CDR3 has 16 residues. The CDR3 DNA follows: TGTGTCAGCAGCTTAGGGCGTCTAGCCATCCGGGAGACCCAGTACTTC. Translating it yields CVSSLGRLAIRETQYF. Full variable domain (remainder filled in from reference TRBV7-9 and TRBJ2-5): DTGVSQNPRHKITKRGQNVTFRCDPISEHNRLYWYRQTLGQGPEFLTYFQNEAQLEKSRLLSDRFSAERPKGSFSTLEIQRTEQGDSAMYLCVSSLGRLAIRETQYFGPGTRLLVL.

The genes are TRBV27 and TRBJ2-3; no firm D call. V gave up 3 bases and J gave up 5 bases, with 6 bases separating them. The length of the CDR3 is 12 residues. Germline V gene sequence: CDR1 MNHEY, CDR2 SMNVEV (reference sequence). For the CDR3, the DNA is TGTGCCAGCAGTTTGCGTTTAGATACGCAGTATTTT. This codes for CASSLRLDTQYF.

V and J are TRBV7-9 and TRBJ2-7; TRBD2 might be the D (6 bases). Looked up from germline, CDR1 is SEHNR and CDR2 is FQNEAQ (reference sequence). Trimming shortened V by 1 base and J by 4 bases, and 8 bases separated the two germline ends. This CDR3 comprises 13 residues. CDR3 region: CASSLGLVYEQYF. The CDR3 DNA reads TGTGCCAGCAGCTTAGGACTAGTTTACGAGCAGTACTTC. The whole variable domain, remainder taken from reference TRBV7-9 and TRBJ2-7, is DTGVSQNPRHKITKRGQNVTFRCDPISEHNRLYWYRQTLGQGPEFLTYFQNEAQLEKSRLLSDRFSAERPKGSFSTLEIQRTEQGDSAMYLCASSLGLVYEQYFGPGTRLTVT.

V is TRBV5-1 and J is TRBJ1-3, with D tentatively TRBD1 (6 bases). CDR1 and CDR2 (germline): SGHRS, YFSETQ. The CDR3 consists of 18 residues. The V end was cut by 0 bases, the J end by 2 bases, with 18 bases between. CDR3 coding DNA: TGCGCCAGCAGCTTGGCAGGGGACCTGGATCCGCCTGGAAACACCATATATTTT. It specifies CASSLAGDLDPPGNTIYF.